The 27 T cell receptor beta chains presented below share a single source sample, sequenced in a study of blood T cells in healthy people across ages. Then a second PCR, running about 6 to 12 cycles, was carried out with a sample-barcoded 5' primer and a J-beta primer mix. TCRdb independently ran MiXCR on the 5' RACE reads; one entry per CDR3 protein. Here the sample spans 600,000 to 800,000 distinct CDR3 sequences, around 20% being singletons. The sample comprised blood. The receptors stem from a man between 65 and 79 years old in good health.

Remarks on this clonotype: The junction departs from the called germline gene at one end, perhaps through a read error. The chain links TRBV13 to TRBJ2-7; D gene uncertain. This CDR3 has 13 amino acids. Per the germline V gene, CDR1 is PRHDT and CDR2 is FYEKMQ (reference sequence). The CDR3 DNA reads as TGTGCCAGCAGCTTAGCCAGGCTCAACGAGCAGCACTTC. Translating it yields CASSLARLNEQHF.

This clonotype was seen just once. CDR3 sequence: CAWFEGNEQFF. The CDR3 DNA reads TGTGCCTGGTTCGAAGGCAATGAGCAGTTCTTC. The rearrangement joins TRBV30 to TRBJ2-1; no clear D. CDR3 length equals 11 residues. Per the germline V gene, CDR1 is GTSNPN and CDR2 is SVGIG (reference sequence). V was clipped by 5 bases and J by 6 bases, with 8 bases between them.

This chain joins TRBV5-6 and TRBJ2-1; 7 bases map to TRBD1. The V segment lost 3 bases and the J segment 4 bases; nucleotides outside the gene matches: 4. CDR1 is SGHDT and CDR2 is YYEEEE in the germline V gene. The CDR3 totals 14 residues. DNA for the CDR3: TGTGCCAGCAGCTCGGGACAGATTTACAATGAGCAGTTCTTC. This encodes CASSSGQIYNEQFF. Full variable domain (rest looked up from reference TRBV5-6 and TRBJ2-1): DAGVTQSPTHLIKTRGQQVTLRCSPKSGHDTVSWYQQALGQGPQFIFQYYEEEERQRGNFPDRFSGHQFPNYSSELNVNALLLGDSALYLCASSSGQIYNEQFFGPGTRLTVL.

This chain links TRBV4-1 with TRBJ2-3; 8 bases are a match to TRBD2. The CDR3 runs 17 residues. V lost 2 bases and J lost 2; bases outside the gene matches: 9. CDR1 MGHRA and CDR2 YSYEKL come from the germline V gene. The CDR3 DNA sequence: TGCGCCAGCAGCCAATTCGGACTAGCAGACAACACAGATACGCAGTATTTT. Translation gives CASSQFGLADNTDTQYF.

The genes are TRBV18 and TRBJ1-1, with 9 positions matching TRBD1. After removal of 6 bases from V and 8 bases from J, the junction contained 13 bases not matched to a gene. The CDR3 spans 15 residues. Germline CDR1 KGHSH, CDR2 LQKENI. CDR3 loop: CASSAGTGSSGEAFF. CDR3 DNA sequence: TGTGCCAGCTCGGCCGGGACAGGGAGTTCAGGCGAAGCTTTCTTT.

This clonotype has just a few counts. V gene TRBV18 combines with J gene TRBJ2-1; perhaps TRBD1 as D (5 bases). With 8 bases removed from V and 4 bases from J, the gap between germline ends came to 12 bases. The CDR3 runs 13 residues. From germline, CDR1 is KGHSH and CDR2 LQKENI. CDR3 in amino acids: CASNFQGYNEQFF. CDR3 nucleotides: TGTGCCAGCAATTTTCAGGGATACAATGAGCAGTTCTTC. Complete variable domain (other parts from reference TRBV18 and TRBJ2-1): NAGVMQNPRHLVRRRGQEARLRCSPMKGHSHVYWYRQLPEEGLKFMVYLQKENIIDESGMPKERFSAEFPKEGPSILRIQQVVRGDSAAYFCASNFQGYNEQFFGPGTRLTVL.

The rearrangement links TRBV10-1 to TRBJ1-1; D gene unclear. CDR1 and CDR2 from the germline V gene are WNHNN and SYGVQD (reference sequence). The CDR3 loop spans 14 amino acids. V lost 4 bases and J lost 5, with 14 bases in between. Here the CDR3 DNA reads TGCGCCAGCAGTGGGCAAAGGGAGGCAACTGAAGCTTTCTTT. It is translated as CASSGQREATEAFF.

This clonotype has only a few counts. The chain links TRBV18 to TRBJ1-2; 7 bases align to TRBD1. Germline CDR1 is KGHSH and CDR2 is LQKENI. J lost 2 bases, V lost 1 base, and 4 bases had no gene match. The CDR3 spans 15 residues. CDR3 DNA: TGTGCCAGCTCACCACGGCAGGGGGACAACTATGGCTACACCTTC. It codes for CASSPRQGDNYGYTF.

This clonotype turned up a few times. The V call is TRBV20-1, the J call TRBJ2-1, with 7 bases that match TRBD2. V gave up 1 base and J gave up 10 bases; unmatched junction bases: 10. CDR3 length equals 14 residues. Germline V CDR1 and CDR2: DFQATT, SNEGSKA (reference sequence). The CDR3 loop is CSARARRESGEQFF. The CDR3 nucleotides read TGCAGTGCTAGAGCGCGGCGGGAGAGTGGAGAGCAGTTCTTC.

This clonotype was detected only a few times. CDR3 DNA: TGTGCCAGCAGGGGGACCCGAAGCGGTAACACTGAAGCTTTCTTT. Its translation: CASRGTRSGNTEAFF. The rearrangement links TRBV11-1 to TRBJ1-1, with D possibly TRBD1 on 5 matching bases. The CDR3 runs to 15 residues. From germline, CDR1 is SGHAT and CDR2 FQDESV (reference sequence). The V gene lost 6 bases and the J gene lost 2 bases, with 16 bases spanning the gap.

V is TRBV20-1 and J is TRBJ2-5; no clear D gene. Looked up from germline, CDR1 is DFQATT and CDR2 is SNEGSKA (reference sequence). Trimming removed 4 bases at V and 4 bases at J, with 4 bases between. This CDR3 has 10 amino acids. The CDR3 here is CSAKRETQYF. The DNA for the CDR3 is TGCAGTGCTAAGAGAGAGACCCAGTACTTC.

The V and J genes are TRBV20-1 and TRBJ2-1, with 7 bases matching TRBD2. Losses at the gene ends were 4 bases for V and 3 bases for J; bases not matched to a gene: 6. Germline loops: CDR1 DFQATT, CDR2 SNEGSKA (reference sequence). The CDR3 covers 14 residues. DNA for the CDR3: TGCAGTGCTATGAGCGGGATTAACTACAATGAGCAGTTCTTC. The encoded protein is CSAMSGINYNEQFF.

The chain uses TRBV20-1 and TRBJ1-1, with D unresolved. The germline gives CDR1 DFQATT, CDR2 SNEGSKA (reference sequence). Trimming took 0 bases from V and 11 from J, leaving 19 bases between them. The CDR3 is 14 residues long. CDR3 coding DNA: TGCAGTGCTAGAGATAGTGGGCAGGCGTTGGGGGCTTTCTTT. Translation gives CSARDSGQALGAFF.

The V gene is TRBV20-1, the J gene TRBJ1-1, with unresolved D. CDR3 length: 12 residues. Germline CDR1 reads DFQATT; CDR2 reads SNEGSKA (reference sequence). Trimming took 2 bases from V and 11 from J, leaving 15 bases between them. The chain's CDR3 is CSARNARAQAFF. The CDR3 bases are TGCAGTGCTAGAAACGCGAGGGCCCAGGCTTTCTTT.

This clonotype was counted a few times. The gene calls are TRBV20-1 and TRBJ2-7, with 10 bases fitting TRBD1. The CDR3 is 13 residues long. V lost 6 bases and J lost 3; bases outside the gene matches: 5. The germline V gene encodes CDR1 DFQATT and CDR2 SNEGSKA (reference sequence). In DNA form, the CDR3 reads TGCAGTGCGGGGACAGGGGACAACTACGAGCAGTACTTC. It translates to CSAGTGDNYEQYF.

The J gene is TRBJ1-5, the V gene TRBV27; D may be TRBD1 (5 bases). The germline V gene encodes CDR1 MNHEY and CDR2 SMNVEV (reference sequence). The CDR3 is 16 amino acids. With 5 bases removed from V and 0 bases from J, the gap between germline ends came to 14 bases. The CDR3 bases are TGTGCCAGCAGTCCCTTAGGACACGATAGCAATCAGCCCCAGCATTTT. Protein product: CASSPLGHDSNQPQHF.

This clonotype was seen a few times. The chain is built from TRBV7-2 and TRBJ2-3; 9 bases are a match to TRBD2. With V trimmed by 5 bases and J by 3 bases, 6 bases remained unmatched. The CDR3 consists of 15 residues. The germline gives CDR1 SGHTA, CDR2 FQGNSA. CDR3 nucleotides: TGTGCCAGCAGCCGCCCTAGCGGGACGACAGATACGCAGTATTTT. This sequence encodes CASSRPSGTTDTQYF.

J is TRBJ1-1 and V is TRBV12-3 or TRBV12-4; D perhaps matches TRBD1 (6 bases). Trimming stripped 7 bases from V and 4 bases from J, with 10 bases between. The CDR3 length is 12 residues. The CDR3 nucleotides read TGTGCCAGCACCCTGGACAGCACTGAAGCTTTCTTT. It encodes CASTLDSTEAFF.

This clonotype was observed once. The chain is built from TRBV6-2 or TRBV6-3 and TRBJ2-7; 9 positions match TRBD1. CDR1 is MNHEY and CDR2 is SVGEGT in the germline V gene. V shed 6 bases and J 3 bases; nucleotides not matched to a gene: 3. This CDR3 region has 13 residues. CDR3 amino acids: CASRQGAGYEQYF. The CDR3, as DNA: TGTGCCAGCAGACAGGGGGCTGGCTACGAGCAGTACTTC.

In nucleotides, the CDR3 is TGTGCCACCAGCAGACGGGAGTTTACCGGGGAGCTGTTTTTT. Translation gives CATSRREFTGELFF. J is TRBJ2-2 and V is TRBV15; D is perhaps TRBD2 (6 bases). The V and J ends lost 2 bases and 5 bases respectively, with 9 bases between them. This CDR3 spans 14 amino acids. Germline-derived CDR1 and CDR2 are LNHNV and YYDKDF (reference sequence).

This clonotype was recorded a few times. V and J are TRBV12-3 or TRBV12-4 and TRBJ2-1, with D maybe TRBD1 (5 bases). This CDR3 has 13 amino acids. Trimming took 8 bases from V and 5 from J, leaving 13 bases between them. CDR3 nucleotide sequence: TGTGCCAGCTGCCAGGGTCCCCACAATGAGCAGTTCTTC. Translating gives CASCQGPHNEQFF.

Worth noting for this clonotype: A single base separates this from a much larger clone, so it may be a read error. The V gene is TRBV12-3 or TRBV12-4, the J gene TRBJ2-1; 7 positions match TRBD2. There are 14 residues in the CDR3. Trimming cost V 2 bases and J 9 bases; bases outside gene matches: 7. CDR3 sequence: CASSLRGSRGEQFF. The CDR3 coding sequence is TGTGCCAGCAGTTTACGCGGGAGTCGCGGTGAGCAGTTCTTC.

The CDR3 DNA reads TGTGCCAGCAACAGCCCCGGCTACGAGCAGTACTTC. This translates into CASNSPGYEQYF. The rearrangement joins TRBV6-5 to TRBJ2-7; D not certain. CDR1 is MNHEY and CDR2 is SVGAGI in the germline V gene. The CDR3 covers 12 residues. Trimming shortened V by 7 bases and J by 3 bases, and 10 bases separated the two germline ends.

On this clonotype: Compared with germline, one end of the junction differs, possibly owing to a read error. The V call is TRBV6-6, the J call TRBJ1-6; the D is unclear. Germline-derived CDR1 and CDR2 are MNHNY and SVGAGI (reference sequence). The CDR3 is 12 amino acids. In DNA form, the CDR3 reads TGTGCTAGCACCAGGTGGCCCACACCCCTCCACTTT. Its protein product is CASTRWPTPLHF.

This clonotype has at least ten counts. The chain is built from TRBV18 and TRBJ2-1; TRBD2 matches at 7 bases. The V gene end was trimmed by 3 bases and the J gene end by 1 base; junction bases not matched to a gene: 9. CDR3 length: 17 amino acids. Germline V gene sequence: CDR1 KGHSH, CDR2 LQKENI. The CDR3 nucleotides are TGTGCCAGCTCACCCCTCGGGGGGAGTGGGTCCTACAATGAGCAGTTCTTC. Translation gives CASSPLGGSGSYNEQFF.

The rearrangement uses TRBV20-1 and TRBJ1-2, with TRBD1 matching over 9 bases. The CDR3 covers 17 residues. Germline V CDR1 and CDR2: DFQATT, SNEGSKA (reference sequence). After removal of 2 bases from V and 5 bases from J, the junction contained 15 bases not matched to a gene. This CDR3 reads CSARSRDLTQGAYGYTF. The CDR3 coding sequence is TGCAGTGCTAGATCCAGGGACCTTACACAGGGGGCATATGGCTACACCTTC.

The V gene is TRBV12-3 or TRBV12-4, the J gene TRBJ2-7; 12 bases are a match to TRBD2. The J segment lost 0 bases and the V segment lost 8 bases, leaving 8 bases of the junction unmatched. This CDR3 spans 16 amino acids. The CDR3 here is CASRGLAGLTSYEQYF. In nucleotides, the CDR3 is TGTGCCAGCCGGGGACTAGCGGGCCTAACCTCCTACGAGCAGTACTTC.